The clone carrying this TCR beta chain was recorded only once. The data derive from a study of blood T cell repertoires in COVID-19. As for the study in general: Samples came from the United States, Italy and Spain, spanning acute and convalescent COVID-19. From T cells, B-cell-depleted T cells, or PBMCs came the material, which was cDNA or gDNA.

This CDR3 spans 15 amino acids. Germline CDR1 reads KGHSH; CDR2 reads LQKENI. Deletions cut 0 bases from V and 3 bases from J, with 9 bases between. Profiling relied on immunoSEQ multiplex PCR, and the TCRdb table lists in-frame clones only, not all of them. The table lists 150,000 to 200,000 clones, roughly 84% of them singletons. The chain has TRBV18 and TRBJ1-3; D might be TRBD1 (6 bases). This clonotype originated in a woman aged 55-70 years with acute or convalescent COVID-19. The sequenced sample was peripheral blood. This CDR3 is CASSPPGRGGNTIYF. The CDR3 coding sequence is TGTGCCAGCTCACCACCGGGCAGGGGTGGAAACACCATATATTTT.